Following are 25 T cell receptor beta chains from one sample sequenced in a study of siplizumab effects on memory and regulatory T cells. Libraries were prepared by immunoSEQ multiplex PCR; TCRdb keeps only in-frame clonotypes and omits some of them. Of around 100,000 clones in the sample, about 94% are singletons; the top ten hold 1% to 1.5%. Sequenced material: non-Treg CD4+ T cells sorted from blood. The receptors shown here come from a human donor in good health.

The V call is TRBV7-3, the J call TRBJ2-5; D is undetermined. In germline, CDR1 is SGHTA, CDR2 FQGTGA. V lost 1 base to trimming and J lost 5 bases, with 14 bases between them. CDR3 length equals 15 residues. The CDR3 is CASSLSGRSPETQYF. The DNA for the CDR3 is TGTGCCAGCAGCTTAAGTGGCAGATCCCCCGAGACCCAGTACTTC.

The V call is TRBV25-1, the J call TRBJ2-7, with D possibly being TRBD1 (5 bases). The CDR3 consists of 12 residues. The germline gives CDR1 MGHDK, CDR2 SYGVNS. The V and J ends lost 6 bases and 12 bases respectively, with 18 bases between them. In DNA, the CDR3 is TGTGCCAGCAGCGCTAATTACAGGATTCGGTACTTC. Protein sequence: CASSANYRIRYF.

This chain uses TRBV7-8 with TRBJ2-4; tentative D call: TRBD1 (7 bases). This CDR3 comprises 16 residues. Germline CDR1 and CDR2: SGHVS and FQNEAQ. The V and J ends lost 2 bases and 3 bases respectively, with 14 bases between them. The CDR3 DNA sequence: TGTGCCAGCAGCTTACAGGGGGGTGAGGGCAAAAACATTCAGTACTTC. Amino acids: CASSLQGGEGKNIQYF.

CDR3 loop: CACRDSGNTIYF. CDR3 nucleotides: TGTGCCTGCAGGGACAGTGGAAACACCATATATTTT. The chain has TRBV30 and TRBJ1-3; the match to TRBD1 covers 7 bases. Germline CDR1 GTSNPN, CDR2 SVGIG (reference sequence). CDR3 size: 12 residues. V lost 6 bases to trimming and J lost 3 bases; unmatched junction nucleotides: 2.

The chain employs TRBV29-1 and TRBJ1-5, with 7 bases aligning to TRBD1. The CDR3 contains 14 residues. Germline assignment: CDR1 SQVTM and CDR2 ANQGSEA. After removal of 6 bases from V and 7 bases from J, the junction contained 12 bases not matched to a gene. The CDR3 DNA sequence: TGCAGCGTGGGGGGAACAGGGGAAAGGCAGCCCCAGCATTTT. This gives the protein CSVGGTGERQPQHF.

The chain combines TRBV6-5 with TRBJ1-1; no firm D call. Germline CDR1 is MNHEY and CDR2 is SVGAGI. Trimming stripped 6 bases from V and 5 bases from J, with 7 bases between. The CDR3 is made up of 11 amino acids. The chain's CDR3 is CASRGETEAFF. The DNA for the CDR3 is TGTGCCAGCAGGGGAGAAACTGAAGCTTTCTTT.

The chain employs TRBV7-9 and TRBJ1-1, with TRBD1 matching 7 bases. This CDR3 has 15 residues. The ends lost 5 bases at V and 1 base at J; junction bases unmatched: 7. Germline V gives CDR1 SEHNR, CDR2 FQNEAQ (reference sequence). This chain's CDR3 is CASSIRQGENTEAFF. CDR3 bases: TGTGCCAGCAGCATCCGACAGGGCGAGAACACTGAAGCTTTCTTT.

The chain joins TRBV9 to TRBJ2-2; D might be TRBD1 (6 bases). The CDR3 totals 15 residues. Germline assignment: CDR1 SGDLS and CDR2 YYNGEE. Trimming took off 3 bases at V and 7 bases at J, with 16 bases between the two ends. This chain's CDR3 is CASSETGLASGELFF. The CDR3 DNA is TGTGCCAGCAGCGAAACAGGGTTAGCCAGCGGGGAGCTGTTTTTT.

The rearrangement uses TRBV27 and TRBJ2-1; 11 bases line up with TRBD2. After removal of 6 bases from V and 6 bases from J, the junction contained 10 bases not matched to a gene. In germline, CDR1 is MNHEY, CDR2 SMNVEV (reference sequence). CDR3 size: 16 residues. CDR3 DNA: TGTGCCAGCAGCTCCATAGCGGGAGGGGGGGCCAATGAGCAGTTCTTC. It yields the protein CASSSIAGGGANEQFF.

V and J are TRBV9 and TRBJ1-1; 7 bases match TRBD1. Germline CDR1 is SGDLS and CDR2 is YYNGEE. The CDR3 extends over 15 amino acids. V lost 2 bases to trimming and J lost 4 bases; unmatched junction nucleotides: 8. As DNA, the CDR3 is TGTGCCAGCAGCGTGGGACAGCCTCTGAGCACTGAAGCTTTCTTT. It codes for CASSVGQPLSTEAFF.

The chain employs TRBV11-3 and TRBJ1-3; tentative D call: TRBD1 (5 bases). Trimming took 4 bases from V and 0 from J, leaving 7 bases between them. The length of the CDR3 is 14 residues. CDR1 and CDR2 (germline): SGHNT, YENEEA. The CDR3 DNA follows: TGTGCCAGCAGCTCCGGGGGCTCTGGAAACACCATATATTTT. This sequence encodes CASSSGGSGNTIYF. Combining the CDR3 with reference TRBV11-3 and TRBJ1-3 gives the whole variable domain EAGVVQSPRYKIIEKKQPVAFWCNPISGHNTLYWYLQNLGQGPELLIRYENEEAVDDSQLPKDRFSAERLKGVDSTLKIQPAELGDSAVYLCASSSGGSGNTIYFGEGSWLTVV.

The chain couples TRBV15 to TRBJ2-2; D gene unclear. Between the trimmed V and J ends, which lost 5 bases and 8 bases, there was a span of 6 bases. CDR3 size: 11 residues. Germline values: CDR1 LNHNV, CDR2 YYDKDF (reference sequence). The CDR3 region is CATSVLGELFF. The CDR3 DNA follows: TGTGCCACCAGCGTTTTAGGGGAGCTGTTTTTT.

V usage is TRBV6-5 and J usage is TRBJ2-1; the D call may be TRBD1 or TRBD2 (5 bases each). This CDR3 spans 16 amino acids. Germline-derived CDR1 and CDR2 are MNHEY and SVGAGI. Trimming left V 0 bases short and J 6 bases short, with 15 bases between. The CDR3 DNA sequence: TGTGCCAGCAGTTACTCAGGCCAGGGAGTCGGCAATGAGCAGTTCTTC. This codes for CASSYSGQGVGNEQFF.

This chain uses TRBV5-1 with TRBJ2-5; possibly TRBD1 for D (5 bases). CDR1 and CDR2 from the germline V gene are SGHRS and YFSETQ. The CDR3 spans 15 residues. V was clipped by 5 bases and J by 1 base, with 15 bases between them. The CDR3 sequence is CASSQDRHPQETQYF. The CDR3 DNA sequence: TGCGCCAGCAGTCAAGACAGACACCCCCAAGAGACCCAGTACTTC.

V and J are TRBV28 and TRBJ2-7; 7 bases fit TRBD2. V lost 4 bases, J lost 0 bases, and 9 bases stayed unmatched. This CDR3 is built from 16 residues. The germline CDR1 and CDR2 sequences are MDHEN and SYDVKM. This CDR3 is CASSWARGGDSYEQYF. CDR3 sequence (DNA): TGTGCCAGCAGTTGGGCTCGGGGAGGGGACTCCTACGAGCAGTACTTC.

CDR3 residues: CASNLAGTGPREQYF. The CDR3 coding sequence is TGTGCCAGCAACCTGGCGGGGACAGGGCCTCGCGAGCAGTACTTC. The chain recombines TRBV5-6 with TRBJ2-7; 9 nucleotides match TRBD1. The CDR3 consists of 15 residues. J was trimmed by 6 bases and V by 6 bases; bases with no gene match: 13. Germline CDR1 is SGHDT and CDR2 is YYEEEE.

The chain combines TRBV30 with TRBJ2-7, with D unclear. This CDR3 region has 12 residues. CDR1 is GTSNPN, CDR2 SVGIG, per germline (reference sequence). Trimming cost V 7 bases and J 0 bases, with 10 bases left between them. The CDR3 here is CAYRRLSYEQYF. The CDR3 DNA is TGTGCCTACCGACGCCTCTCCTACGAGCAGTACTTC.

The CDR3 region is CASSVTGTDVSTNEKLFF. In DNA, the CDR3 is TGTGCCAGTAGTGTCACCGGGACAGACGTATCAACTAATGAAAAACTGTTTTTT. The chain employs TRBV19 and TRBJ1-4; TRBD1 agrees at 7 bases. CDR3 length equals 18 residues. Germline CDR1 and CDR2: LNHDA and SQIVND (reference sequence). J lost 0 bases, V lost 5 bases, and 12 bases had no gene match.

The chain carries TRBV6-1 and TRBJ1-5, with 9 nucleotides matching TRBD1. The germline CDR1 and CDR2 sequences are MNHNS and SASEGT. The trim removed 3 bases at V and 6 bases at J, leaving 6 bases unmatched. The CDR3 extends over 15 amino acids. The chain's CDR3 is CASSDGGTGTQPQHF. CDR3 DNA sequence: TGTGCCAGCAGTGACGGCGGGACAGGGACTCAGCCCCAGCATTTT.

This chain uses TRBV4-2 with TRBJ2-5; 15 bases match TRBD2. The J call may be mistaken, given a closer DNA end match to TRBJ2-7. The CDR3 loop spans 17 amino acids. The V gene's germline CDR1 is LGHNA and CDR2 YNFKEQ. The CDR3 DNA sequence: TGTGCCAGCAGCCAACGCAGGACTAGCGGGAGGGCTCACGAGCAGTACTTC. Its protein is CASSQRRTSGRAHEQYF.

The rearrangement uses TRBV7-9 and TRBJ2-7; D call uncertain. Germline values: CDR1 SEHNR, CDR2 FQNEAQ (reference sequence). Trimming removed 6 bases from V and 0 bases from J, with 12 bases in between. The CDR3 extends over 14 amino acids. The CDR3 spells CASSYFEVSYEQYF. CDR3 in DNA: TGTGCCAGCAGTTACTTCGAGGTCTCCTACGAGCAGTACTTC.

V and J are TRBV7-3 and TRBJ2-4; the match to TRBD2 covers 7 bases. The junction had 5 bases not matched to a gene; V was cut back by 5 bases and J by 7 bases. Germline loops: CDR1 SGHTA, CDR2 FQGTGA. CDR3 length: 13 amino acids. CDR3 sequence reads: CASSPLGGNIQYF. CDR3 DNA sequence: TGTGCCAGCAGCCCCTTGGGGGGGAACATTCAGTACTTC. The whole variable domain, filled in from reference TRBV7-3 and TRBJ2-4, reads GAGVSQTPSNKVTEKGKYVELRCDPISGHTALYWYRQSLGQGPEFLIYFQGTGAADDSGLPNDRFFAVRPEGSVSTLKIQRTERGDSAVYLCASSPLGGNIQYFGAGTRLSVL.

This CDR3 reads CASSDSSGANVLTF. In DNA, the CDR3 is TGCGCCAGCAGTGACAGCTCTGGGGCCAACGTCCTGACTTTC. V gene TRBV10-1 combines with J gene TRBJ2-6; no definite D call. The CDR3 sequence is 14 residues long. The germline V gene has CDR1 WNHNN and CDR2 SYGVQD (reference sequence). V was trimmed by 3 bases and J by 0 bases, leaving 3 bases between them.

This rearrangement joins TRBV11-2 to TRBJ2-5; 7 nucleotides agree with TRBD2. This CDR3 has 18 residues. V lost 1 base, J lost 2 bases, and 13 bases stayed unmatched. CDR1 and CDR2 (germline): SGHAT, FQNNGV. The CDR3 DNA sequence: TGTGCCAGCAGCTTAGGGCGAGGGAGGGTAGGGTTTCAAGAGACCCAGTACTTC. Translating gives CASSLGRGRVGFQETQYF. Looking up the rest from reference TRBV11-2 and TRBJ2-5 gives the full variable domain: EAGVAQSPRYKIIEKRQSVAFWCNPISGHATLYWYQQILGQGPKLLIQFQNNGVVDDSQLPKDRFSAERLKGVDSTLKIQPAKLEDSAVYLCASSLGRGRVGFQETQYFGPGTRLLVL.

The V call is TRBV13, the J call TRBJ2-7, with 11 bases aligning to TRBD2. V was clipped by 6 bases and J by 6 bases; unmatched bases: 10. Germline assignment: CDR1 PRHDT and CDR2 FYEKMQ (reference sequence). This CDR3 comprises 15 residues. CDR3 DNA sequence: TGTGCCAGCAGACGGACTAGCGGGTTATCAGGCGAGCAGTACTTC. This translates into CASRRTSGLSGEQYF.